A few counts support the clone carrying this T cell receptor beta chain. Its antigen is unidentified. This specimen comes from a study of beta chain features in type 1 diabetes. The overall study: Cell yields, age and gender were similar between patients and healthy donors.

The study's findings and limits: In all four CD4+ subsets, TCRB CDR3 length was significantly, moderately reduced in type 1 diabetes.

The CDR3 consists of 15 residues. Trimming removed 10 bases from V and 4 bases from J, with 22 bases in between. The germline CDR1 and CDR2 sequences are LNHDA and SQIVND (reference sequence). Expressed TCRB transcripts got sequenced, as all isolated RNA was reverse transcribed. Clones were read by immunoSEQ multiplex PCR, and TCRdb kept only the in-frame ones, dropping some. The table lists around 250,000 clones, around 22% of them singletons. Source material: naive CD4+ T cells from blood. This sequence was found in a young woman with type 1 diabetes. The gene calls are TRBV19 and TRBJ1-2, with a possible D match to TRBD1 (6 bases). As DNA, the CDR3 is TGTGCCATCAGACGAAGACAGGCTGATCCCTATGGCTACACCTTC. Its protein product is CAIRRRQADPYGYTF.